Listed here are 20 T cell receptor beta chains from one sample, sequenced in a study of radiation and T cells in renal cell carcinoma. Here immunoSEQ multiplex PCR was the method, and the copy in TCRdb shows in-frame clones only, minus some. This table holds approximately 75,000 clones, more than 75% found once. Sample time point: blood 2 weeks post-SBRT. Specified treatment: 15 Gy SBRT to primary tumor, nephrectomy 4 weeks later. The source material was blood, sampled from a patient whose treatment included radiotherapy and nephrectomy. Every receptor here comes from a man aged 60-69 years with renal cell carcinoma.

This clone was detected many times. Here the CDR3 reads CASSGMNLHEQYF. Here the CDR3 DNA reads TGTGCCAGCAGCGGGATGAATTTACACGAGCAGTACTTC. The chain uses TRBV11-2 and TRBJ2-7, with D uncertain. V shed 5 bases and J shed 5 bases, with 13 bases lying between them. Germline V gives CDR1 SGHAT, CDR2 FQNNGV. This CDR3 spans 13 amino acids.

This rearrangement joins TRBV5-1 to TRBJ2-6; TRBD1 matches at 8 bases. This CDR3 region has 16 residues. Germline values: CDR1 SGHRS, CDR2 YFSETQ. V gave up 4 bases and J gave up 0 bases; unmatched junction bases: 3. The CDR3 here is CASSPTGGSGANVLTF. The CDR3 nucleotides are TGCGCCAGCAGCCCAACAGGGGGCTCTGGGGCCAACGTCCTGACTTTC.

This clone was detected a few times. The rearrangement links TRBV7-9 to TRBJ2-5, with 8 bases fitting TRBD2. With 6 bases clipped from V and 1 base from J, the junction kept 4 bases outside the gene matches. CDR1 is SEHNR, CDR2 FQNEAQ, per germline (reference sequence). CDR3 length equals 14 residues. Here the CDR3 DNA reads TGTGCCAGCAGTTCCGGACTAGCCCAAGAGACCCAGTACTTC. It is translated as CASSSGLAQETQYF.

The rearrangement joins TRBV2 to TRBJ2-1; perhaps TRBD1 as D (5 bases). The germline gives CDR1 SNHLY, CDR2 FYNNEI. The V end was cut by 4 bases, the J end by 0 bases, with 7 bases between. The CDR3 runs 14 residues. This chain's CDR3 is CASSAGPSYNEQFF. CDR3 bases: TGTGCCAGCAGTGCAGGGCCCTCCTACAATGAGCAGTTCTTC.

This chain links TRBV15 with TRBJ2-1; no definite D call. Germline CDR1 is LNHNV and CDR2 is YYDKDF (reference sequence). The CDR3 runs to 14 residues. V shed 4 bases and J shed 1 base, with 8 bases lying between them. CDR3 DNA sequence: TGTGCCACCAGCAAAGCGTTATCCTACAATGAGCAGTTCTTC. Amino acid sequence: CATSKALSYNEQFF.

This clone was observed a few times. The J gene is TRBJ1-5, the V gene TRBV6-1, with D perhaps matching TRBD1 (5 bases). This CDR3 comprises 16 residues. Trimming pared 0 bases from V and 2 bases from J, leaving 11 bases between. Germline V gene sequence: CDR1 MNHNS, CDR2 SASEGT. The CDR3 nucleotides read TGTGCCAGCAGTGAAGCTCCGAGAGGGGGCAATCAGCCCCAGCATTTT. Translating it yields CASSEAPRGGNQPQHF.

This clone showed up just once. The CDR3 coding sequence is TGTGCCACCAGCAGAGATAAGTGGGGCGGGACTATCCTTAACACCGGGGAGCTGTTTTTT. Residues: CATSRDKWGGTILNTGELFF. The V gene is TRBV15, the J gene TRBJ2-2, with TRBD2 identical over 7 bases. CDR1 and CDR2 (germline): LNHNV, YYDKDF (reference sequence). Losses at the gene ends were 0 bases for V and 2 bases for J; bases not matched to a gene: 15. This CDR3 is built from 20 residues. Full variable domain (missing parts from reference TRBV15 and TRBJ2-2): DAMVIQNPRYQVTQFGKPVTLSCSQTLNHNVMYWYQQKSSQAPKLLFHYYDKDFNNEADTPDNFQSRRPNTSFCFLDIRSPGLGDTAMYLCATSRDKWGGTILNTGELFFGEGSRLTVL.

The chain combines TRBV5-1 with TRBJ2-3; D is unresolved. CDR3 length: 14 residues. Germline V gene sequence: CDR1 SGHRS, CDR2 YFSETQ. V lost 7 bases and J 1 base, leaving 13 bases between the germline ends. The CDR3 sequence is CASATNGRTDTQYF. The CDR3 DNA is TGCGCCAGCGCCACGAACGGACGCACAGATACGCAGTATTTT.

This chain connects TRBV5-1 to TRBJ2-1, with 12 bases fitting TRBD2. Germline lookup yields CDR1 SGHRS and CDR2 YFSETQ. The CDR3 sequence is 16 residues long. Trimming removed 4 bases from V and 9 bases from J; junction bases left unmatched: 11. CDR3 bases: TGCGCCAGCAGCCGTATGACTAGCGGGAGAAATGGTGAGCAGTTCTTC. It yields the protein CASSRMTSGRNGEQFF.

V gene TRBV5-3 combines with J gene TRBJ2-3; weak D call: TRBD2 (7 bases). TRBV5-3 has ORF status, its function being uncertain. V lost 9 bases and J 1 base, leaving 21 bases between the germline ends. The CDR3 length is 16 residues. CDR3: CAKRARRGPGTDTQYF. The CDR3 DNA is TGTGCCAAAAGAGCCCGGCGGGGGCCCGGCACAGATACGCAGTATTTT.

The chain employs TRBV27 and TRBJ2-1; tentative D call: TRBD2 (6 bases). Trimming shortened V by 4 bases and J by 14 bases, and 27 bases separated the two germline ends. This CDR3 is 16 amino acids long. Germline CDR1 and CDR2: MNHEY and SMNVEV (reference sequence). CDR3 nucleotides: TGTGCCAGCAGTTCCCAAATTGGGGGGAGGCTTAAGGTGGAGTTCTTC. Amino acids: CASSSQIGGRLKVEFF.

The chain couples TRBV5-1 to TRBJ2-2; perhaps TRBD1 as D (8 bases). Germline V gene data show CDR1 as SGHRS and CDR2 as YFSETQ. CDR3 length: 17 amino acids. V lost 4 bases and J lost 0, with 16 bases in between. The CDR3 spells CASSRTGRGTNTGELFF. The CDR3 DNA is TGCGCCAGCAGCCGGACAGGGAGGGGGACGAACACCGGGGAGCTGTTTTTT.

The rearrangement uses TRBV7-2 and TRBJ1-3, with D unresolved. The CDR3 sequence is 15 residues long. Trimming removed 0 bases at V and 6 bases at J, with 12 bases between. The V gene's germline CDR1 is SGHTA and CDR2 FQGNSA. The DNA of the CDR3 is TGTGCCAGCAGCTTAGCGCGAGGGAAGGAAAACACCATATATTTT. The encoded protein is CASSLARGKENTIYF.

The chain is built from TRBV28 and TRBJ1-1; TRBD1 agrees at 7 bases. Per germline, CDR1 MDHEN and CDR2 SYDVKM. There are 12 residues in the CDR3. V lost 7 bases and J lost 7; bases outside the gene matches: 6. CDR3 sequence reads: CASIKQGIEAFF. CDR3 DNA sequence: TGTGCCAGCATTAAACAGGGGATTGAAGCTTTCTTT.

The chain is built from TRBV5-1 and TRBJ2-3; 9 bases fit TRBD2. With 3 bases clipped from V and 3 bases from J, the junction kept 2 bases outside the gene matches. CDR1 SGHRS and CDR2 YFSETQ come from the germline V gene. This CDR3 contains 14 residues. CDR3 bases: TGCGCCAGCAGCTCCAGCGGGAGGACAGATACGCAGTATTTT. Translating gives CASSSSGRTDTQYF.

The chain employs TRBV7-9 and TRBJ2-7, with 11 positions matching TRBD1. Germline V CDR1 and CDR2: SEHNR, FQNEAQ (reference sequence). The V segment lost 3 bases and the J segment 3 bases; nucleotides outside the gene matches: 4. The CDR3 consists of 15 residues. CDR3 residues: CASSFSGQGGYEQYF. As DNA, the CDR3 is TGTGCCAGCAGCTTCTCGGGACAGGGGGGCTACGAGCAGTACTTC.

The CDR3 DNA reads TGTGCCACAGCACAGGGGTACGGGAATGAGCAGTTCTTC. Its protein product is CATAQGYGNEQFF. The chain uses TRBV6-5 and TRBJ2-1, with 7 bases lining up with TRBD1. With 10 bases clipped from V and 7 bases from J, the junction kept 10 bases outside the gene matches. This CDR3 spans 13 amino acids. Germline values: CDR1 MNHEY, CDR2 SVGAGI.

The chain combines TRBV4-2 with TRBJ2-7; a weak D match, TRBD2 (5 bases). From germline, CDR1 is LGHNA and CDR2 YNFKEQ. The germline V and J ends were trimmed by 0 bases and 4 bases, with 19 bases remaining between them. The CDR3 consists of 17 residues. Written as DNA, the CDR3 is TGTGCCAGCAGCCAAGACGAATCGGCGGGTAGACTGTACGAGCAGTACTTC. This encodes CASSQDESAGRLYEQYF.

This clone was observed a few times. This chain links TRBV6-1 with TRBJ2-7, with D hard to call. The V gene's germline CDR1 is MNHNS and CDR2 SASEGT. Trimming took 2 bases from V and 4 from J, leaving 12 bases between them. This CDR3 spans 14 amino acids. The CDR3 here is CASSELGLGYEQYF. CDR3 DNA: TGTGCCAGCAGTGAATTGGGCCTAGGGTACGAGCAGTACTTC.

The V gene is TRBV9, the J gene TRBJ2-5, with a weak D call TRBD2 (5 bases). CDR3 length equals 14 residues. Looked up from germline, CDR1 is SGDLS and CDR2 is YYNGEE. Trimming took off 0 bases at V and 1 base at J, with 7 bases between the two ends. For the CDR3, the DNA is TGTGCCAGCAGCGTAGGAAGCGGCCAAGAGACCCAGTACTTC. Translating gives CASSVGSGQETQYF.